Shown below are 15 T cell receptor beta chains from a single sample sequenced in a study of shared clonotypes between healthy human individuals. This table comes from immunoSEQ multiplex PCR, and its TCRdb copy is limited to in-frame clones, with some not included. The repertoire holds about 2 million clones, with 85% to 95% as singletons. Sequenced material: naive CD4+ T cells sorted from blood. Subset noted: CD45RA+ positively selected. Receptors originate from a man aged 18 to 29 in good health.

This clone was observed once. V usage is TRBV30 and J usage is TRBJ2-7; D is undetermined. The CDR3 is 13 residues long. Germline-derived CDR1 and CDR2 are GTSNPN and SVGIG (reference sequence). V was cut by 3 bases and J by 4 bases, with 13 bases left in between. Here the CDR3 reads CAWSKDGRYEQYF. The CDR3 nucleotides read TGTGCCTGGAGCAAGGACGGACGTTACGAGCAGTACTTC.

The rearrangement joins TRBV19 to TRBJ2-2; perhaps TRBD1 as D (5 bases). CDR3 length equals 15 residues. V gave up 7 bases and J gave up 0 bases, with 12 bases separating them. Germline V CDR1 and CDR2: LNHDA, SQIVND (reference sequence). The DNA of the CDR3 is TGTGCCAGTACCGTTGACAGCCCGAACACCGGGGAGCTGTTTTTT. Protein sequence: CASTVDSPNTGELFF.

The chain is built from TRBV28 and TRBJ2-7; no clear D. The length of the CDR3 is 16 residues. The germline CDR1 and CDR2 sequences are MDHEN and SYDVKM. Trimming removed 1 base from V and 3 bases from J, with 16 bases in between. In nucleotides, the CDR3 is TGTGCCAGCAGTTTATATTTTTGGCAGGAAAGCTACGAGCAGTACTTC. Its protein is CASSLYFWQESYEQYF. Drawing the rest from reference TRBV28 and TRBJ2-7, the complete variable domain is DVKVTQSSRYLVKRTGEKVFLECVQDMDHENMFWYRQDPGLGLRLIYFSYDVKMKEKGDIPEGYSVSREKKERFSLILESASTNQTSMYLCASSLYFWQESYEQYFGPGTRLTVT.

This clone has a single count. The chain couples TRBV4-1 to TRBJ2-1; no definite D call. The CDR3 length is 15 residues. Germline V gene data show CDR1 as MGHRA and CDR2 as YSYEKL. Trimming left V 5 bases short and J 5 bases short, with 16 bases between. The chain's CDR3 is CASSSWGSVDNEQFF. CDR3 in DNA: TGCGCCAGCAGCTCCTGGGGTTCCGTGGACAATGAGCAGTTCTTC.

On this clone: The same CDR3 also results from other DNA sequences found in this sample. The chain uses TRBV5-1 and TRBJ2-5; D call uncertain. Trimming left V 0 bases short and J 5 bases short, with 8 bases between. Germline V CDR1 and CDR2: SGHRS, YFSETQ. The CDR3 contains 13 residues. The CDR3 nucleotides read TGCGCCAGCAGCTTGGGATCACGGGAGACCCAGTACTTC. Its translation is CASSLGSRETQYF.

The V gene is TRBV6-5, the J gene TRBJ2-7, with TRBD1 identical over 7 bases. From germline, CDR1 is MNHEY and CDR2 SVGAGI. This CDR3 region has 15 residues. Trimming took 2 bases from V and 3 from J; bases not matched to a gene: 7. CDR3: CASSYRGTVNYEQYF. The CDR3 nucleotides are TGTGCCAGCAGTTACCGAGGGACAGTGAACTACGAGCAGTACTTC.

V and J are TRBV30 and TRBJ2-6, with D perhaps matching TRBD1 or TRBD2 (7 bases each). Germline CDR1 and CDR2: GTSNPN and SVGIG (reference sequence). CDR3 length: 14 residues. V was pared by 8 bases and J by 4 bases, with 15 bases between. CDR3 bases: TGTGCCGGGGAGGGGGCTGCAGGGGCCAACGTCCTGACTTTC. Its protein is CAGEGAAGANVLTF.

V and J are TRBV5-4 and TRBJ2-3; 7 positions agree with TRBD1. Germline trimming cut 4 bases from V and 0 bases from J; bases unmatched to any gene: 8. Germline CDR1 and CDR2: SGHNT and YYREEE (reference sequence). The CDR3 extends over 16 amino acids. CDR3 DNA sequence: TGTGCCAGCAGCCAACCTGGGACAGTGAGCACAGATACGCAGTATTTT. Residues: CASSQPGTVSTDTQYF.

The gene calls are TRBV5-4 and TRBJ2-7; D may match TRBD1 or TRBD2 (5 bases each). The V end was cut by 3 bases, the J end by 3 bases, with 16 bases between. The CDR3 runs 15 residues. Germline-derived CDR1 and CDR2 are SGHNT and YYREEE (reference sequence). The CDR3 bases are TGTGCCAGCAGCTCCCAGGGAGTGATGGGCTACGAGCAGTACTTC. This encodes CASSSQGVMGYEQYF.

The rearrangement joins TRBV6-1 to TRBJ2-7; TRBD1 matches at 7 bases. The germline gives CDR1 MNHNS, CDR2 SASEGT. V shed 0 bases, J shed 1 base, and the junction held 3 bases outside the gene matches. CDR3 length: 15 amino acids. The CDR3 bases are TGTGCCAGCAGTGAAGCTGGGACAGCTTCCTACGAGCAGTACTTC. Encoded protein: CASSEAGTASYEQYF.

The chain employs TRBV5-3 and TRBJ2-4; 9 nucleotides match TRBD2. Being an ORF, TRBV5-3 has a function that is uncertain. This CDR3 region has 13 residues. The V segment lost 9 bases and the J segment 7 bases; nucleotides outside the gene matches: 8. This CDR3 is CATPLSGSNIQYF. CDR3 nucleotide sequence: TGTGCCACCCCGCTTAGCGGGAGTAACATTCAGTACTTC.

The chain recombines TRBV5-8 with TRBJ1-2; tentative D call: TRBD1 (5 bases). The germline CDR1 and CDR2 sequences are SGHTS and YDEGEE. CDR3 size: 13 residues. Between the trimmed V and J ends, which lost 4 bases and 8 bases, there was a span of 15 bases. This CDR3 reads CASSHGAGLGYTF. CDR3 DNA: TGTGCCAGCAGCCACGGGGCCGGCTTGGGCTACACCTTC.

The chain couples TRBV27 to TRBJ2-5; D remains unclear. The CDR3 is 15 amino acids. V lost 8 bases and J lost 0, with 16 bases in between. Germline V gene sequence: CDR1 MNHEY, CDR2 SMNVEV (reference sequence). CDR3 protein: CASGSPRRYQETQYF. The CDR3 DNA follows: TGTGCCAGCGGATCCCCCAGGCGCTACCAAGAGACCCAGTACTTC.

V gene TRBV10-3 combines with J gene TRBJ2-1, with 10 nucleotides matching TRBD2. There are 15 residues in the CDR3. Germline V CDR1 and CDR2: ENHRY, SYGVKD. V was clipped by 3 bases and J by 7 bases; unmatched bases: 6. CDR3 sequence: CAISERELAGNEQFF. Here the CDR3 DNA reads TGTGCCATCAGTGAACGGGAACTAGCGGGAAATGAGCAGTTCTTC.

The chain has TRBV11-2 and TRBJ1-2, with D uncertain. Trimming left V 3 bases short and J 0 bases short, with 8 bases between. This CDR3 is 14 amino acids long. Looked up from germline, CDR1 is SGHAT and CDR2 is FQNNGV. This chain's CDR3 is CASSFETANYGYTF. In nucleotides, the CDR3 is TGTGCCAGCAGCTTCGAGACTGCTAACTATGGCTACACCTTC.